This entry lists 20 T cell receptor beta chains sequenced from one sample in a study of lymphopenia after photon versus proton radiotherapy. Data came from immunoSEQ multiplex PCR; TCRdb stores just in-frame clones and leaves some out. The repertoire consists of 43,000 or so clones, with over 75% occurring once and the leading ten covering 2.2%. The sequencing used peripheral blood, collected from a patient treated with photon-based radiotherapy. The source is a man aged 35 to 55 with gastric cancer.

V gene TRBV27 combines with J gene TRBJ1-1; D perhaps matches TRBD1 (5 bases). Between the trimmed V and J ends, which lost 3 bases and 1 base, there was a span of 9 bases. The CDR3 contains 14 residues. CDR1 is MNHEY and CDR2 is SMNVEV in the germline V gene (reference sequence). CDR3 in amino acids: CASSFRGGNTEAFF. Written as DNA, the CDR3 is TGTGCCAGCAGTTTTAGGGGAGGGAACACTGAAGCTTTCTTT.

The chain has TRBV19 and TRBJ1-5; 8 bases are shared with TRBD1. The CDR3 covers 17 residues. CDR1 is LNHDA and CDR2 is SQIVND in the germline V gene (reference sequence). V was pared by 1 base and J by 0 bases, with 5 bases of the junction left unmatched. The CDR3 is CASSIAGQVDSNQPQHF. In DNA, the CDR3 is TGTGCCAGTAGTATAGCGGGACAGGTCGATAGCAATCAGCCCCAGCATTTT.

The chain employs TRBV5-1 and TRBJ1-1; maybe TRBD1 (6 bases). V gave up 1 base and J gave up 8 bases, with 6 bases separating them. This CDR3 spans 11 amino acids. In germline, CDR1 is SGHRS, CDR2 YFSETQ. The CDR3 region has the DNA TGCGCCAGCAGCTTGCAGGGGGAAGCTTTCTTT. It translates to CASSLQGEAFF. The variable domain in full, with the rest retrieved from reference TRBV5-1 and TRBJ1-1, is KAGVTQTPRYLIKTRGQQVTLSCSPISGHRSVSWYQQTPGQGLQFLFEYFSETQRNKGNFPGRFSGRQFSNSRSEMNVSTLELGDSALYLCASSLQGEAFFGQGTRLTVV.

Comments on this clone: A junction end diverges from the germline sequence, so it may reflect a read error. The V call is TRBV27, the J call TRBJ2-1; 15 bases map to TRBD2. Germline loops: CDR1 MNHEY, CDR2 SMNVEV (reference sequence). This CDR3 comprises 18 residues. The CDR3 sequence: CASSFYIGTSGGLNGQFF. In DNA form, the CDR3 reads TGTGCCAGCAGTTTTTATATCGGGACTAGCGGGGGGCTCAATGGGCAGTTCTTC.

DNA of the CDR3: TGTGCCAGCAGTTTGGACAGGGTGGGAGGGGGCTATGGCTACACCTTC. Protein: CASSLDRVGGGYGYTF. J is TRBJ1-2 and V is TRBV6-6; 8 bases are shared with TRBD1. With V trimmed by 4 bases and J by 4 bases, 11 bases remained unmatched. Germline CDR1 MNHNY, CDR2 SVGAGI (reference sequence). The CDR3 has 16 amino acids.

The genes are TRBV5-6 and TRBJ2-5; possibly TRBD2 for D (7 bases). V lost 3 bases and J lost 5, with 23 bases in between. Germline CDR1 and CDR2: SGHDT and YYEEEE. The CDR3 runs 17 residues. The CDR3 region is CASSWPGRGGLGETQYF. CDR3 DNA: TGTGCCAGCAGCTGGCCCGGGCGCGGGGGCCTGGGTGAGACCCAGTACTTC.

The V and J genes are TRBV2 and TRBJ1-5; 7 bases line up with TRBD1. The germline V gene has CDR1 SNHLY and CDR2 FYNNEI. The CDR3 contains 13 residues. V was clipped by 5 bases and J by 7 bases; unmatched bases: 5. CDR3 residues: CASSPGQPQPQHF. CDR3 bases: TGTGCCAGCAGTCCGGGACAGCCCCAGCCCCAGCATTTT. The complete variable domain, with remaining parts taken from reference TRBV2 and TRBJ1-5, reads EPEVTQTPSHQVTQMGQEVILRCVPISNHLYFYWYRQILGQKVEFLVSFYNNEISEKSEIFDDQFSVERPDGSNFTLKIRSTKLEDSAMYFCASSPGQPQPQHFGDGTRLSIL.

The chain is built from TRBV27 and TRBJ2-1; D not certain. Germline CDR1 MNHEY, CDR2 SMNVEV (reference sequence). Between the trimmed V and J ends, which lost 5 bases and 4 bases, there was a span of 15 bases. The CDR3 length is 15 residues. CDR3 bases: TGTGCCAGCAGTAGACTTTCAGGAGCGTACAATGAGCAGTTCTTC. Translation: CASSRLSGAYNEQFF.

The chain recombines TRBV18 with TRBJ2-2; TRBD2 is a possible D gene (5 bases). The germline V and J ends were trimmed by 3 bases and 7 bases, with 9 bases remaining between them. Germline V gene sequence: CDR1 KGHSH, CDR2 LQKENI. CDR3 length: 13 amino acids. As DNA, the CDR3 is TGTGCCAGCTCACCTGGGGAGCGCGGGGAGCTGTTTTTT. Its protein product is CASSPGERGELFF.

The gene calls are TRBV4-3 and TRBJ2-5; 7 nucleotides match TRBD2. The CDR3 is 14 residues long. The germline CDR1 and CDR2 sequences are LGHNA and YSLEER. Unmatched junction bases numbered 4, after V lost 1 base and J lost 5 bases. CDR3 residues: CASSQGQGGETQYF. The DNA of the CDR3 is TGCGCCAGCAGCCAAGGTCAGGGAGGGGAGACCCAGTACTTC.

This chain joins TRBV7-7 and TRBJ2-5, with a weak D call TRBD1 (5 bases). Looked up from germline, CDR1 is SSHAT and CDR2 is FNYEAQ (reference sequence). Trimming took 0 bases from V and 5 from J, leaving 16 bases between them. There are 16 residues in the CDR3. The CDR3 DNA is TGTGCCAGCAGCTTAGCCCCAATTGGGGCCCGGGAGACCCAGTACTTC. This encodes CASSLAPIGARETQYF.

Details on this clone: Relative to the germline gene, one junction end is altered; a read error may explain this. The rearrangement joins TRBV7-7 to TRBJ2-1, with 7 bases matching TRBD1. The CDR3 has 13 amino acids. The germline V gene encodes CDR1 SSHAT and CDR2 FNYEAQ (reference sequence). The CDR3 loop reads CASSLDRDNEQFF. Written as DNA, the CDR3 is TGTGCTAGCAGCTTAGACAGGGACAATGAGCAGTTCTTC.

This rearrangement joins TRBV5-1 to TRBJ2-5; a possible D gene is TRBD1 (6 bases). Deletions cut 0 bases from V and 1 base from J, with 7 bases between. Germline V lookup: CDR1 SGHRS, CDR2 YFSETQ. The CDR3 runs to 14 residues. The CDR3 reads CASSLGDTQETQYF. DNA of the CDR3: TGCGCCAGCAGCTTGGGGGACACCCAAGAGACCCAGTACTTC.

The chain links TRBV18 to TRBJ2-7; D uncertain. This CDR3 spans 14 amino acids. The germline V gene encodes CDR1 KGHSH and CDR2 LQKENI. Trimming took 3 bases from V and 4 from J, leaving 13 bases between them. Written as DNA, the CDR3 is TGTGCCAGCTCACCCCGGAAGGATAATTACGAGCAGTACTTC. As protein: CASSPRKDNYEQYF.

This clone was observed a few times. V is TRBV27 and J is TRBJ1-2; D uncertain. Germline CDR1 and CDR2: MNHEY and SMNVEV (reference sequence). The ends were cut back, 2 bases at V and 4 bases at J, with 8 bases in the middle. The CDR3 spans 13 residues. CDR3 residues: CASSLGVGYGYTF. For the CDR3, the DNA is TGTGCCAGCAGTTTAGGGGTGGGCTATGGCTACACCTTC.

The rearrangement links TRBV5-1 to TRBJ1-2, with 8 bases aligning to TRBD1. V trimming: 4 bases; J trimming: 8 bases; junction bases outside the gene matches: 10. The CDR3 length is 14 residues. CDR1 and CDR2 from the germline V gene are SGHRS and YFSETQ. DNA for the CDR3: TGCGCCAGCAGCCCCTCCCAGGGGGCCTGGGGCTACACCTTC. This encodes CASSPSQGAWGYTF.

This clone was seen a few times. The V gene is TRBV7-8, the J gene TRBJ1-3; D call uncertain. Trimming cost V 4 bases and J 3 bases, with 4 bases left between them. The germline gives CDR1 SGHVS, CDR2 FQNEAQ. This CDR3 is built from 12 residues. In DNA form, the CDR3 reads TGTGCCAGCAGCTCAGTTGGAAACACCATATATTTT. Encoded protein: CASSSVGNTIYF.

This chain joins TRBV14 and TRBJ2-4; D is undetermined. Trimming removed 4 bases at V and 3 bases at J, with 13 bases between. Germline-derived CDR1 and CDR2 are SGHDN and FVKESK. The CDR3 runs 15 residues. Here the CDR3 DNA reads TGTGCCAGCAGCCCCCGAGCCAGTAGCAAAAACATTCAGTACTTC. Its protein is CASSPRASSKNIQYF. Full variable domain (rest looked up from reference TRBV14 and TRBJ2-4): EAGVTQFPSHSVIEKGQTVTLRCDPISGHDNLYWYRRVMGKEIKFLLHFVKESKQDESGMPNNRFLAERTGGTYSTLKVQPAELEDSGVYFCASSPRASSKNIQYFGAGTRLSVL.

This sequence joins TRBV7-3 and TRBJ2-5, with D perhaps matching TRBD2 (5 bases). The CDR3 sequence is 13 residues long. V lost 1 base and J 5 bases, leaving 8 bases between the germline ends. Per the germline V gene, CDR1 is SGHTA and CDR2 is FQGTGA. CDR3 loop: CASSLMGGETQYF. In nucleotides, the CDR3 is TGTGCCAGCAGCTTAATGGGCGGGGAGACCCAGTACTTC.

V is TRBV10-3 and J is TRBJ2-2; D perhaps matches TRBD1 (6 bases). The CDR3 runs 14 residues. Germline V CDR1 and CDR2: ENHRY, SYGVKD. Trimming cost V 4 bases and J 4 bases, with 10 bases left between them. This CDR3 reads CAISVGRGTGELFF. The CDR3 nucleotides read TGTGCCATCAGTGTTGGCAGGGGCACCGGGGAGCTGTTTTTT.